These 30 T cell receptor beta chains were all obtained from the same sample, sequenced in a study of PD-1 blockade in classical Hodgkin lymphoma. Time point: newly diagnosed, previously untreated cHL patient sample. Purification of CD4+ T cells from thawed PBMCs was performed via magnetic negative selection. The method was immunoSEQ multiplex PCR; TCRdb's version includes in-frame clones alone and lacks a portion of them. The data contain tens of thousands of clones, 75% to 90% of them seen just once; the ten biggest clones take up roughly 0.27%. The sample was CD4+ T cells from blood. These receptors were taken from a human donor with classical Hodgkin lymphoma.

The chain couples TRBV11-2 to TRBJ1-4; TRBD1 agrees at 7 bases. This CDR3 has 15 amino acids. The junction had 12 bases not matched to a gene; V was cut back by 6 bases and J by 8 bases. Germline lookup yields CDR1 SGHAT and CDR2 FQNNGV. The CDR3 bases are TGTGCCAGCAGACTTACAGGGGCGCAGGGGGAAAAACTGTTTTTT. This encodes CASRLTGAQGEKLFF.

V is TRBV25-1 and J is TRBJ2-3; TRBD1 matches at 9 bases. The germline CDR1 and CDR2 sequences are MGHDK and SYGVNS. The CDR3 length is 15 residues. Trimming took 5 bases from V and 4 from J; bases not matched to a gene: 7. For the CDR3, the DNA is TGTGCCAGCAGTCGGACAGGGGAACGGGCAGATACGCAGTATTTT. Protein product: CASSRTGERADTQYF.

This clone was picked up one time. V and J are TRBV19 and TRBJ1-1, with D maybe TRBD1 (6 bases). This CDR3 is built from 11 residues. V was clipped by 8 bases and J by 10 bases, with 14 bases between them. CDR1 is LNHDA and CDR2 is SQIVND in the germline V gene (reference sequence). CDR3 nucleotides: TGTGCCAGTCGGTCGGGAGGGGGAGCTTTCTTT. This sequence encodes CASRSGGGAFF.

J is TRBJ2-2 and V is TRBV19; 10 bases are shared with TRBD2. V lost 4 bases and J lost 1; bases outside the gene matches: 6. Germline loops: CDR1 LNHDA, CDR2 SQIVND (reference sequence). The CDR3 has 17 amino acids. Here the CDR3 reads CASSTQAGGVNTGELFF. The CDR3 coding sequence is TGTGCCAGTAGTACTCAAGCGGGAGGGGTGAACACCGGGGAGCTGTTTTTT.

The chain couples TRBV28 to TRBJ1-1; D is unclear. The CDR3 runs 11 residues. Trimming shortened V by 8 bases and J by 3 bases, and 7 bases separated the two germline ends. Germline V gene sequence: CDR1 MDHEN, CDR2 SYDVKM. The CDR3: CASSPDTEAFF. As DNA, the CDR3 is TGTGCCAGCTCCCCTGACACTGAAGCTTTCTTT.

The rearrangement links TRBV6-5 to TRBJ2-3; D is possibly TRBD1 or TRBD2 (6 bases each). V was cut by 8 bases and J by 3 bases, with 12 bases left in between. This CDR3 comprises 13 residues. Germline V gene data show CDR1 as MNHEY and CDR2 as SVGAGI. The CDR3 DNA reads as TGTGCCAGCCGACGGGGGCATACAGATACGCAGTATTTT. Translated, it gives CASRRGHTDTQYF.

The gene calls are TRBV19 and TRBJ1-1, with a weak D call TRBD1 (6 bases). V was trimmed by 7 bases and J by 1 base, leaving 13 bases between them. The germline V gene has CDR1 LNHDA and CDR2 SQIVND (reference sequence). The CDR3 length is 14 residues. For the CDR3, the DNA is TGTGCCAGTAAGCCCTGGGACAAGAACACTGAAGCTTTCTTT. As protein: CASKPWDKNTEAFF.

This chain joins TRBV5-6 and TRBJ2-2, with a possible D match to TRBD2 (6 bases). This CDR3 has 18 residues. Germline V gene data show CDR1 as SGHDT and CDR2 as YYEEEE. Trimming removed 0 bases at V and 6 bases at J, with 21 bases between. CDR3 bases: TGTGCCAGCAGCTTGGGACTTGAAATAGGGAGGAGGGCCGGGGAGCTGTTTTTT. It translates to CASSLGLEIGRRAGELFF. The entire variable domain, with the rest obtained from reference TRBV5-6 and TRBJ2-2, is as follows: DAGVTQSPTHLIKTRGQQVTLRCSPKSGHDTVSWYQQALGQGPQFIFQYYEEEERQRGNFPDRFSGHQFPNYSSELNVNALLLGDSALYLCASSLGLEIGRRAGELFFGEGSRLTVL.

In nucleotides, the CDR3 is TGCGCCAGCAGCTTGTCCGTCCAAGAGACCCAGTACTTC. Translated, it gives CASSLSVQETQYF. This chain joins TRBV5-1 and TRBJ2-5; D gene unclear. With 1 base removed from V and 1 base from J, the gap between germline ends came to 5 bases. The germline V gene encodes CDR1 SGHRS and CDR2 YFSETQ. The CDR3 sequence is 13 residues long. Full variable domain (rest looked up from reference TRBV5-1 and TRBJ2-5): KAGVTQTPRYLIKTRGQQVTLSCSPISGHRSVSWYQQTPGQGLQFLFEYFSETQRNKGNFPGRFSGRQFSNSRSEMNVSTLELGDSALYLCASSLSVQETQYFGPGTRLLVL.

J is TRBJ2-5 and V is TRBV7-2, with 7 positions matching TRBD2. The length of the CDR3 is 15 residues. V shed 1 base, J shed 4 bases, and the junction held 6 bases outside the gene matches. Germline V CDR1 and CDR2: SGHTA, FQGNSA. CDR3 sequence (DNA): TGTGCCAGCAGCTTAGGGGGGGGTATCGCAGAGACCCAGTACTTC. Encoded protein: CASSLGGGIAETQYF.

This rearrangement joins TRBV28 to TRBJ2-7; D unclear. Germline assignment: CDR1 MDHEN and CDR2 SYDVKM. The CDR3 contains 13 residues. The V gene lost 4 bases and the J gene lost 3 bases, with 10 bases spanning the gap. CDR3 amino acids: CASSYRMNYEQYF. The CDR3 nucleotides read TGTGCCAGCAGTTACCGCATGAACTACGAGCAGTACTTC.

The chain combines TRBV19 with TRBJ2-1; D gene uncertain. CDR3 length: 16 residues. V was cut by 3 bases and J by 5 bases, with 17 bases left in between. Germline assignment: CDR1 LNHDA and CDR2 SQIVND (reference sequence). CDR3 residues: CASSMVRGKIDNEQFF. Written as DNA, the CDR3 is TGTGCCAGTAGTATGGTTCGAGGAAAGATTGACAATGAGCAGTTCTTC.

The gene calls are TRBV11-2 and TRBJ2-3, with a tentative D call TRBD1 (6 bases). The CDR3 length is 14 residues. Germline V gives CDR1 SGHAT, CDR2 FQNNGV. Trimming removed 2 bases from V and 2 bases from J, with 8 bases in between. The CDR3 DNA is TGTGCCAGCAGCTTACAGGGGACCACAGATACGCAGTATTTT. It is translated as CASSLQGTTDTQYF.

The rearrangement uses TRBV2 and TRBJ1-1, with TRBD1 as a possible D gene (6 bases). From germline, CDR1 is SNHLY and CDR2 FYNNEI. The V end was cut by 6 bases, the J end by 4 bases, with 15 bases between. The CDR3 length is 14 residues. The CDR3 nucleotides are TGTGCCAGCAGAGGGGGGGGGCGCGTCACTGAAGCTTTCTTT. It encodes CASRGGGRVTEAFF.

The chain is built from TRBV6-6 and TRBJ2-2; no definite D call. The CDR3 consists of 12 residues. The V end lost 6 bases, the J end lost 0 bases, and 2 bases lay between the germline ends. CDR1 and CDR2 from the germline V gene are MNHNY and SVGAGI (reference sequence). The CDR3 DNA reads as TGTGCCAGCAGAACGAACACCGGGGAGCTGTTTTTT. Protein: CASRTNTGELFF.

This clone was seen only once. The V call is TRBV30, the J call TRBJ2-6; D ambiguous. In germline, CDR1 is GTSNPN, CDR2 SVGIG (reference sequence). V shed 6 bases and J shed 0 bases, with 6 bases lying between them. The CDR3 is 13 residues long. The CDR3 DNA reads as TGTGCCTGTCGAGTCTCTGGGGCCAACGTCCTGACTTTC. The encoded protein is CACRVSGANVLTF.

V and J are TRBV5-1 and TRBJ2-1, with D possibly matching TRBD1 (6 bases). Germline V gives CDR1 SGHRS, CDR2 YFSETQ. V lost 1 base and J lost 3, with 26 bases in between. The CDR3 is made up of 20 amino acids. The CDR3 DNA sequence: TGCGCCAGCAGCTTGACCACCGCCTTTGCCAGGGGACGGGTCTACAATGAGCAGTTCTTC. It encodes CASSLTTAFARGRVYNEQFF.

The V gene is TRBV30, the J gene TRBJ1-5; D is possibly TRBD1 (5 bases). The CDR3 covers 13 residues. In germline, CDR1 is GTSNPN, CDR2 SVGIG (reference sequence). V lost 4 bases, J lost 3 bases, and 10 bases lay in between. CDR3: CAWTEGLNQPQHF. For the CDR3, the DNA is TGTGCCTGGACCGAGGGACTCAATCAGCCCCAGCATTTT.

V usage is TRBV6-5 and J usage is TRBJ1-2; D is perhaps TRBD1 (5 bases). This CDR3 contains 14 residues. V was shortened by 2 bases and J by 7 bases, with 14 bases between the two germline ends. Per the germline V gene, CDR1 is MNHEY and CDR2 is SVGAGI. The CDR3: CASSYGRARTGYTF. The CDR3, as DNA: TGTGCCAGCAGTTACGGCAGGGCAAGGACTGGCTACACCTTC.

The rearrangement joins TRBV7-2 to TRBJ2-5; D remains ambiguous. The germline V and J ends were trimmed by 3 bases and 1 base, with 3 bases remaining between them. The CDR3 sequence is 12 residues long. Germline V gives CDR1 SGHTA, CDR2 FQGNSA. The CDR3 here is CASSFTQETQYF. The DNA for the CDR3 is TGTGCCAGCAGCTTTACCCAAGAGACCCAGTACTTC.

The chain joins TRBV6-5 to TRBJ2-7, with D unclear. Germline CDR1 reads MNHEY; CDR2 reads SVGAGI. This CDR3 has 13 residues. V was shortened by 7 bases and J by 6 bases, with 16 bases between the two germline ends. CDR3 amino acids: CASTGRLLGEQYF. In DNA form, the CDR3 reads TGTGCCAGCACCGGCAGGCTTCTGGGCGAGCAGTACTTC.

This sequence joins TRBV5-1 and TRBJ1-2; tentatively, D is TRBD1 (5 bases). CDR1 and CDR2 (germline): SGHRS, YFSETQ. The CDR3 has 14 amino acids. V was clipped by 0 bases and J by 7 bases, with 13 bases between them. CDR3 in amino acids: CASSLAGDGGGYTF. As DNA, the CDR3 is TGCGCCAGCAGCTTGGCGGGGGACGGGGGTGGCTACACCTTC.

The V call is TRBV6-6, the J call TRBJ1-1, with D unclear. Trimming shortened V by 6 bases and J by 6 bases, and 11 bases separated the two germline ends. This CDR3 has 12 amino acids. CDR1 is MNHNY, CDR2 SVGAGI, per germline (reference sequence). The CDR3 here is CASSREGAEAFF. CDR3 DNA: TGTGCCAGCAGCCGAGAGGGCGCTGAAGCTTTCTTT.

The CDR3 bases are TGTGCCAGCAGTGAAGTCAGGGAGGCTTTCTTT. Its protein is CASSEVREAFF. The chain couples TRBV6-4 to TRBJ1-1, with D maybe TRBD1 (5 bases). CDR3 size: 11 residues. The germline gives CDR1 MRHNA, CDR2 SNTAGT. Trimming stripped 3 bases from V and 11 bases from J, with 10 bases between.

The rearrangement links TRBV7-2 to TRBJ1-6, with D possibly being TRBD1 (6 bases). Germline V gene sequence: CDR1 SGHTA, CDR2 FQGNSA. This CDR3 spans 16 amino acids. Trimming pared 0 bases from V and 10 bases from J, leaving 16 bases between. The CDR3 sequence is CASSLAARGINSPLHF. The CDR3 DNA reads as TGTGCCAGCAGCTTAGCTGCCAGGGGTATCAACTCACCCCTCCACTTT. Using reference TRBV7-2 and TRBJ1-6 for the parts outside the CDR3, the full variable domain is GAGVSQSPSNKVTEKGKDVELRCDPISGHTALYWYRQSLGQGLEFLIYFQGNSAPDKSGLPSDRFSAERTGGSVSTLTIQRTQQEDSAVYLCASSLAARGINSPLHFGNGTRLTVT.

This clone has a handful of counts. The chain uses TRBV19 and TRBJ1-5; 8 bases are shared with TRBD1. The germline CDR1 and CDR2 sequences are LNHDA and SQIVND (reference sequence). Trimming cost V 7 bases and J 4 bases; bases outside gene matches: 6. The CDR3 is made up of 14 amino acids. In DNA form, the CDR3 reads TGTGCCAGTACCACTACAGGGGGAAATCAGCCCCAGCATTTT. Its translation: CASTTTGGNQPQHF.

This chain joins TRBV7-3 and TRBJ2-7; the D gene is possibly TRBD2 (5 bases). Trimming shortened V by 3 bases and J by 3 bases, and 12 bases separated the two germline ends. Germline CDR1 and CDR2: SGHTA and FQGTGA. The CDR3 is 14 residues long. For the CDR3, the DNA is TGTGCCAGCAGCTTGGGGAGAGGAAACTACGAGCAGTACTTC. Amino acid sequence: CASSLGRGNYEQYF.

The V gene is TRBV5-1, the J gene TRBJ1-2, with 8 bases lining up with TRBD1. The CDR3 consists of 15 residues. Germline trimming cut 4 bases from V and 8 bases from J; bases unmatched to any gene: 13. The germline V gene has CDR1 SGHRS and CDR2 YFSETQ. The CDR3 bases are TGCGCCAGCAGCCCCCCCCTGGCAGGGGGCGCGGGCTACACCTTC. It encodes CASSPPLAGGAGYTF.

The V gene is TRBV19, the J gene TRBJ2-1, with D perhaps matching TRBD2 (5 bases). Looked up from germline, CDR1 is LNHDA and CDR2 is SQIVND (reference sequence). The CDR3 sequence is 18 residues long. V was cut by 4 bases and J by 2 bases, with 21 bases left in between. The CDR3 is CASSTPQTNPTAYNEQFF. CDR3 in DNA: TGTGCCAGTAGTACCCCTCAGACTAACCCTACCGCCTACAATGAGCAGTTCTTC.

This chain uses TRBV19 with TRBJ2-7; D might be TRBD2 (7 bases). Trimming removed 10 bases at V and 2 bases at J, with 18 bases between. Germline V lookup: CDR1 LNHDA, CDR2 SQIVND (reference sequence). The CDR3 consists of 14 residues. CDR3 nucleotide sequence: TGTGCCACCATATGGGGGGGCTCCACCTACGAGCAGTACTTC. Residues: CATIWGGSTYEQYF. Based on the CDR3 plus reference TRBV19 and TRBJ2-7, the full variable domain is DGGITQSPKYLFRKEGQNVTLSCEQNLNHDAMYWYRQDPGQGLRLIYYSQIVNDFQKGDIAEGYSVSREKKESFPLTVTSAQKNPTAFYLCATIWGGSTYEQYFGPGTRLTVT.